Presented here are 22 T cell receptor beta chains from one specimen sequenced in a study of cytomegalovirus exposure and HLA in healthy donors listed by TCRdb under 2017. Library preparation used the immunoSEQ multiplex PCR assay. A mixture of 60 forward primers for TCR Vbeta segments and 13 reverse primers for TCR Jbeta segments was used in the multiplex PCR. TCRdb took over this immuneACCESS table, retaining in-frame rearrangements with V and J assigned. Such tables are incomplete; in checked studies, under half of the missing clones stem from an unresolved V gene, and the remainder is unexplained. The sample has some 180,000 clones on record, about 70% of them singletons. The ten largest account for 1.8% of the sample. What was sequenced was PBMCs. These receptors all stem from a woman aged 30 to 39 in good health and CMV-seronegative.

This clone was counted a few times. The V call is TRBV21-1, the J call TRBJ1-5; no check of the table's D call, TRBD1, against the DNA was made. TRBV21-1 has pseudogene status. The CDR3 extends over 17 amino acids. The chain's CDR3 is CASSKHILQGGNQPQHF. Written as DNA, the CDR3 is TGTGCCAGCAGCAAACACATACTCCAGGGGGGCAATCAGCCCCAGCATTTT.

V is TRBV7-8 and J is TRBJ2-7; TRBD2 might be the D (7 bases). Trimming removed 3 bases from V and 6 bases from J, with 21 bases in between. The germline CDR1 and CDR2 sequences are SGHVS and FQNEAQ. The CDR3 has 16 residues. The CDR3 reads CASSLEEGGVLGEQYF. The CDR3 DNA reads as TGTGCCAGCAGCTTGGAGGAAGGGGGGGTGTTGGGCGAGCAGTACTTC.

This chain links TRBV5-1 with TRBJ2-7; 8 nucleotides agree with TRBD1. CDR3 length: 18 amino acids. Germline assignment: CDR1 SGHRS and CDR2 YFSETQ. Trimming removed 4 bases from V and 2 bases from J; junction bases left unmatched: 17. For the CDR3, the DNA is TGCGCCAGCAGCATCCAAGTCGTTCGGGACAGGTTCCCCTACGAGCAGTACTTC. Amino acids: CASSIQVVRDRFPYEQYF.

The CDR3 reads CAWSWRGSPYEQYF. The CDR3, as DNA: TGTGCCTGGAGTTGGAGGGGTAGCCCCTACGAGCAGTACTTC. The chain uses TRBV30 and TRBJ2-7; D may be TRBD2 (6 bases). The V gene lost 2 bases and the J gene lost 2 bases, with 13 bases spanning the gap. The CDR3 runs 14 residues. The germline gives CDR1 GTSNPN, CDR2 SVGIG (reference sequence).

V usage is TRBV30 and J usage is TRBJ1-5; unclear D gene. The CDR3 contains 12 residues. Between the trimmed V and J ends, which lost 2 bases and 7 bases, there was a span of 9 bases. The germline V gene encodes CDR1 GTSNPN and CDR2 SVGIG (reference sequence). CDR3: CAWSLTGQPQHF. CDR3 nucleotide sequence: TGTGCCTGGAGTTTGACGGGGCAGCCCCAGCATTTT.

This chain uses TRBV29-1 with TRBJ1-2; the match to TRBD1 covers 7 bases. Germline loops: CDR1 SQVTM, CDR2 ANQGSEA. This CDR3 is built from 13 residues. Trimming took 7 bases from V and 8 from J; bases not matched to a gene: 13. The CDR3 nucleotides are TGCAGCGGACATTGGGCAGGGGGTAGAGGCTACACCTTC. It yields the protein CSGHWAGGRGYTF. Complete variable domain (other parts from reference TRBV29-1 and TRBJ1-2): SAVISQKPSRDICQRGTSLTIQCQVDSQVTMMFWYRQQPGQSLTLIATANQGSEATYESGFVIDKFPISRPNLTFSTLTVSNMSPEDSSIYLCSGHWAGGRGYTFGSGTRLTVV.

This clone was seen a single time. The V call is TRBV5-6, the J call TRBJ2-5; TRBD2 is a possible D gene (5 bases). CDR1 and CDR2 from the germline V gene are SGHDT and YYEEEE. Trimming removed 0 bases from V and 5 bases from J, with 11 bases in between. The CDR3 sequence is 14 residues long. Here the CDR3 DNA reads TGTGCCAGCAGCTTGGTGGACTTGAGGGAGACCCAGTACTTC. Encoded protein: CASSLVDLRETQYF.

In DNA, the CDR3 is TGTGCCACCAGCAGAGGGGTAGCCGGTGGCGAGCAGTACTTC. Its protein product is CATSRGVAGGEQYF. The genes are TRBV15 and TRBJ2-7; D uncertain. This CDR3 contains 14 residues. Germline V gene data show CDR1 as LNHNV and CDR2 as YYDKDF (reference sequence). V was pared by 1 base and J by 6 bases, with 13 bases between.

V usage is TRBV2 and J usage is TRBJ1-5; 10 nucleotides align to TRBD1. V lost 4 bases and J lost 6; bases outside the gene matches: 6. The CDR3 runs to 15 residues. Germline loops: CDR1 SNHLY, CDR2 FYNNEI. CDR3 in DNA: TGTGCCAGCAGTGCCCTGGACAGGGGGACTCAGCCCCAGCATTTT. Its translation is CASSALDRGTQPQHF.

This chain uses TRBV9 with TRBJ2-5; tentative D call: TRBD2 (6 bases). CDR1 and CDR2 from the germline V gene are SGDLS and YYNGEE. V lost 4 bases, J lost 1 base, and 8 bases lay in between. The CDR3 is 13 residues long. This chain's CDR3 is CASSWDSQETQYF. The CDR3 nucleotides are TGTGCCAGCAGCTGGGACTCCCAAGAGACCCAGTACTTC.

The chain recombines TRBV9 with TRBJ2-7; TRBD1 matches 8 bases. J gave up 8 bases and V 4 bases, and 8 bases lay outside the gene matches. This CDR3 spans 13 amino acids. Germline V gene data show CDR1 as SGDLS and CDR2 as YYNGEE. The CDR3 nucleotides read TGTGCCAGCAGCCCAACACGACAGGGGAAGCAGTACTTC. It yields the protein CASSPTRQGKQYF. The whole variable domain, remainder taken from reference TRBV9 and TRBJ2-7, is DSGVTQTPKHLITATGQRVTLRCSPRSGDLSVYWYQQSLDQGLQFLIQYYNGEERAKGNILERFSAQQFPDLHSELNLSSLELGDSALYFCASSPTRQGKQYFGPGTRLTVT.

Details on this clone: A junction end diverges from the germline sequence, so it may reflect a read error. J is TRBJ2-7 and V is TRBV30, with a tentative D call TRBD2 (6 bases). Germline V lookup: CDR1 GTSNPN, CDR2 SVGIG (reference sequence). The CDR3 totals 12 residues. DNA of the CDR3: TGTGCCTGGGGGGGGATGCCCCCGAAGTTGGACTTC. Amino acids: CAWGGMPPKLDF.

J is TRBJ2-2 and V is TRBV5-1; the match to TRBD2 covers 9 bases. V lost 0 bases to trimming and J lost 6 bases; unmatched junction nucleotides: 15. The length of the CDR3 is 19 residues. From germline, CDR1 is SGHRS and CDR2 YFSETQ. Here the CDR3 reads CASSLAPAGGRVQPGELFF. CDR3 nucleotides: TGCGCCAGCAGCTTGGCCCCAGCGGGGGGCCGGGTACAACCCGGGGAGCTGTTTTTT.

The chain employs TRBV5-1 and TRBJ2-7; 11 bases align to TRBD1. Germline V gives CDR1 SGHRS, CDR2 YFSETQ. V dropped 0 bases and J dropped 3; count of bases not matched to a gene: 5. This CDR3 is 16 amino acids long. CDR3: CASSLGPGQGGYEQYF. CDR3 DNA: TGCGCCAGCAGCTTGGGGCCGGGACAGGGGGGCTACGAGCAGTACTTC.

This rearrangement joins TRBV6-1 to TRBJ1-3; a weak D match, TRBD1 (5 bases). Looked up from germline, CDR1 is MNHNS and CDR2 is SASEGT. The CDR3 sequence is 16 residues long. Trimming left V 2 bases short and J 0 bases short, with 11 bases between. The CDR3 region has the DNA TGTGCCAGCAGTGAATCGGCAGGGCACTCTGGAAACACCATATATTTT. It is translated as CASSESAGHSGNTIYF.

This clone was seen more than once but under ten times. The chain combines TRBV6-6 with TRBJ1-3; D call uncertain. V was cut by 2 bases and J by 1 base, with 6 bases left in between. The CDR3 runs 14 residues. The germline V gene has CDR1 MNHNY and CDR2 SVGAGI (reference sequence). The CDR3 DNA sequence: TGTGCCAGCAGTTACGAGGTTTCTGGAAACACCATATATTTT. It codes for CASSYEVSGNTIYF.

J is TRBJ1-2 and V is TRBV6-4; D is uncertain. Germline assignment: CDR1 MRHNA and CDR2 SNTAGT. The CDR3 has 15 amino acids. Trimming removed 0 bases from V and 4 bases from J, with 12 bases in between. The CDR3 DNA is TGTGCCAGCAGTGACTCGAGGTTTCATAGCTATGGCTACACCTTC. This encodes CASSDSRFHSYGYTF.

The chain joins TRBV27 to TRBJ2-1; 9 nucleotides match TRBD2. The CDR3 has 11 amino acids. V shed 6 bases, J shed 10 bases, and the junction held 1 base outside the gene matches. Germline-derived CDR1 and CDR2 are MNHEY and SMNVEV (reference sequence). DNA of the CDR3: TGTGCCAGCAGCCTAGCGGGGGAGCAGTTCTTC. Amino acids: CASSLAGEQFF.

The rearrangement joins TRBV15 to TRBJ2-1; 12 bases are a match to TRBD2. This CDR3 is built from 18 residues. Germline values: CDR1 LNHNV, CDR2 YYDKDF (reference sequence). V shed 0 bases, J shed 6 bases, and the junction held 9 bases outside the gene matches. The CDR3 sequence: CATSRDVPTSGSPNEQFF. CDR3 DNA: TGTGCCACCAGCAGAGATGTCCCGACTAGCGGGAGTCCCAATGAGCAGTTCTTC.

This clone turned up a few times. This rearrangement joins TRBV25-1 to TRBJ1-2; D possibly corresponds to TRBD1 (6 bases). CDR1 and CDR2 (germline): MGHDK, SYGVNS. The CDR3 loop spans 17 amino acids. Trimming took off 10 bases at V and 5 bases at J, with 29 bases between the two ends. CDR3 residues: CATLPTGGLGMVYGYTF. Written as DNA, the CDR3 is TGTGCCACCCTCCCTACGGGGGGGCTCGGTATGGTATATGGCTACACCTTC.

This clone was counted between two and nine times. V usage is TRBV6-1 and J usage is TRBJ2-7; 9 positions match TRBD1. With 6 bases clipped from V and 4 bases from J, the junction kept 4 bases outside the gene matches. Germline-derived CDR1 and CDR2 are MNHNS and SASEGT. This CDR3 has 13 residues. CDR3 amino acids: CASRDRGGYEQYF. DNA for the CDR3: TGTGCCAGCAGGGACAGGGGAGGGTACGAGCAGTACTTC.

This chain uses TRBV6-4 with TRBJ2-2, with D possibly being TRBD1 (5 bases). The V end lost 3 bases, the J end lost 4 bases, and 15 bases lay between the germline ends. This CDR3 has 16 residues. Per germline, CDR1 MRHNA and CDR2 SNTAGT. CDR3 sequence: CASSEKGKGRTGELFF. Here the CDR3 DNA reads TGTGCCAGCAGTGAGAAGGGGAAGGGTCGCACCGGGGAGCTGTTTTTT.